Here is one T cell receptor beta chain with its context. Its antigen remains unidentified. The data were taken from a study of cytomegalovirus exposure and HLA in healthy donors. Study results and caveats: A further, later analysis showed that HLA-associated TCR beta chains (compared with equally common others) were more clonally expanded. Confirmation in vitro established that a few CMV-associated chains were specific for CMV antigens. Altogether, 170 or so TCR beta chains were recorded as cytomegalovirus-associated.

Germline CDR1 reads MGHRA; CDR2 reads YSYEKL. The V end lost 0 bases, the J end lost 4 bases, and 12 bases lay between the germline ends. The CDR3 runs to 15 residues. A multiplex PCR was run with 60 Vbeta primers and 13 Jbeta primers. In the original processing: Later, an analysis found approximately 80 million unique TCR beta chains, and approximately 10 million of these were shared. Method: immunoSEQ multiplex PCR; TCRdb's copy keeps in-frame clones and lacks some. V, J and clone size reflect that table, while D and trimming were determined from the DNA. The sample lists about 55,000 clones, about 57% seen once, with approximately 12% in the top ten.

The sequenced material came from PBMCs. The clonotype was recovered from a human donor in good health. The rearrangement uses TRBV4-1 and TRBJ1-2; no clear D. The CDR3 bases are TGCGCCAGCAGCCAAGATCGAACAGCGGGCTATGGCTACACCTTC. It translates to CASSQDRTAGYGYTF.